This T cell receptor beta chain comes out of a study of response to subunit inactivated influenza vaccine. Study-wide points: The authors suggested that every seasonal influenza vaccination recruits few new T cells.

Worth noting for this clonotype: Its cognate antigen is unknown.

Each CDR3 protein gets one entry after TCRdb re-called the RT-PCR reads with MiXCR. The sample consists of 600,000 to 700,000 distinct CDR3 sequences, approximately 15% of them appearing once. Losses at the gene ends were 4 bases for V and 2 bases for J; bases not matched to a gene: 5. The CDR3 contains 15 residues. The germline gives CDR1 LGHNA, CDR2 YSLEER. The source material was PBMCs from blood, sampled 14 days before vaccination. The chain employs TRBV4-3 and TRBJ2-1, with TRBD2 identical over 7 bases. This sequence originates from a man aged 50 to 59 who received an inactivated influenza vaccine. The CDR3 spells CASSLSAGAYNEQFF. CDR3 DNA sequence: TGCGCCAGCAGCCTATCCGCGGGGGCCTACAATGAGCAGTTCTTC.